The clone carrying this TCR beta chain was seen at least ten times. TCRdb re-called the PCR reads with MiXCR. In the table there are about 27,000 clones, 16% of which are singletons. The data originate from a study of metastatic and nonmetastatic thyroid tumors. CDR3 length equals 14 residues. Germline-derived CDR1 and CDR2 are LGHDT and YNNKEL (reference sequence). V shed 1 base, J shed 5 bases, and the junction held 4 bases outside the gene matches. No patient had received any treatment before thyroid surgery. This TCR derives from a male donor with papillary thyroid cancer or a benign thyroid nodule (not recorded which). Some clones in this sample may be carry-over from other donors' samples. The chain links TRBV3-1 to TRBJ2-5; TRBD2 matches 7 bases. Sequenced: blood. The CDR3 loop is CASSQVGGMETQYF. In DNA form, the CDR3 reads TGTGCCAGCAGCCAAGTGGGGGGGATGGAGACCCAGTACTTC.